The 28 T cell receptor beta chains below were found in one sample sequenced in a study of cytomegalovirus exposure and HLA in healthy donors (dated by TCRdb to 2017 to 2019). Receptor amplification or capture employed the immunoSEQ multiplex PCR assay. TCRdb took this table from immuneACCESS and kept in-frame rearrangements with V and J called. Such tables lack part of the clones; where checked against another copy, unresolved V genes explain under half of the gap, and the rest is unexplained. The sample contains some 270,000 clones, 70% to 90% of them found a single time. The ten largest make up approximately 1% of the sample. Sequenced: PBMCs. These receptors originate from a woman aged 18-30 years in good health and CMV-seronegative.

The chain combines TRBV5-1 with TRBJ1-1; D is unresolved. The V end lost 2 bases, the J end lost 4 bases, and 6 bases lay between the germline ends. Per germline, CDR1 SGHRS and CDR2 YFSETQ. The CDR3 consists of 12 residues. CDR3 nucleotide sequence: TGCGCCAGCAGCTTTACCGGCACTGAAGCTTTCTTT. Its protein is CASSFTGTEAFF.

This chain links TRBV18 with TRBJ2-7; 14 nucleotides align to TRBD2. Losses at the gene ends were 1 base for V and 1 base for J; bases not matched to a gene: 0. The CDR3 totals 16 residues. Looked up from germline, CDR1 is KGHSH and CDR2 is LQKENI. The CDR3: CASSPRLAGGSYEQYF. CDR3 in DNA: TGTGCCAGCTCACCACGACTAGCGGGGGGGTCCTACGAGCAGTACTTC.

The CDR3 reads CASSGRTSPYEQYF. The CDR3 bases are TGTGCCAGCAGCGGACGGACTAGTCCCTACGAGCAGTACTTC. The chain has TRBV9 and TRBJ2-7; 7 nucleotides align to TRBD2. CDR3 size: 14 residues. Germline V gene sequence: CDR1 SGDLS, CDR2 YYNGEE. J lost 2 bases, V lost 3 bases, and 5 bases had no gene match.

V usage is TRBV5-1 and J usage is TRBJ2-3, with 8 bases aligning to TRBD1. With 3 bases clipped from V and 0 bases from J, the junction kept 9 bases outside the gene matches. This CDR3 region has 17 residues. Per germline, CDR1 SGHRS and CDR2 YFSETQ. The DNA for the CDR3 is TGCGCCAGCAGCTCCGGACAGGGTCCAGCTAGCACAGATACGCAGTATTTT. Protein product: CASSSGQGPASTDTQYF.

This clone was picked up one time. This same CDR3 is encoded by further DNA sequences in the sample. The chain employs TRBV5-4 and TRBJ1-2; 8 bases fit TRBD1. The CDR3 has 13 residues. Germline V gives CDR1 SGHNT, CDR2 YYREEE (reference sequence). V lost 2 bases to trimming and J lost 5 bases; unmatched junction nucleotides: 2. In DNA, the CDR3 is TGTGCCAGCAGCTTACAGGGGGGGTATGGCTACACCTTC. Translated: CASSLQGGYGYTF.

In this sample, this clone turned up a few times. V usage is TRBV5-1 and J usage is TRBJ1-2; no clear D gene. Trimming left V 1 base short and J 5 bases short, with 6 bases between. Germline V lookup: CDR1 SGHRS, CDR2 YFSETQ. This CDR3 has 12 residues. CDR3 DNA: TGCGCCAGCAGCTTGCCGGAGTATGGCTACACCTTC. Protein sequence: CASSLPEYGYTF.

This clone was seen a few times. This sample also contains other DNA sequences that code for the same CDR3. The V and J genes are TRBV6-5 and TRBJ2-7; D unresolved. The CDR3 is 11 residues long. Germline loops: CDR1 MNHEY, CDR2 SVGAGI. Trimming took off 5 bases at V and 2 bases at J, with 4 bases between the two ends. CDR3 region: CASSSAYEQYF. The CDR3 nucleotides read TGTGCCAGCAGTAGCGCCTACGAGCAGTACTTC.

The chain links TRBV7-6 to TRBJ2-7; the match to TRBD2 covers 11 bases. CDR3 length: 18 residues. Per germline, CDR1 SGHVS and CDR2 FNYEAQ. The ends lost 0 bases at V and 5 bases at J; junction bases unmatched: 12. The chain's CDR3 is CASSLAPQLTSGVHEQYF. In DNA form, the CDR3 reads TGTGCCAGCAGCTTAGCCCCCCAGCTGACTAGCGGGGTTCACGAGCAGTACTTC.

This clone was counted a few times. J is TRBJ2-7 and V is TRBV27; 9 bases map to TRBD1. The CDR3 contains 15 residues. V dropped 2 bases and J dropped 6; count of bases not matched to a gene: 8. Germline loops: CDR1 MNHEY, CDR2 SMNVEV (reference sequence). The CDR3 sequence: CASSLARTGDPEQYF. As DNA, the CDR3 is TGTGCCAGCAGTTTAGCCCGGACAGGGGACCCCGAGCAGTACTTC.

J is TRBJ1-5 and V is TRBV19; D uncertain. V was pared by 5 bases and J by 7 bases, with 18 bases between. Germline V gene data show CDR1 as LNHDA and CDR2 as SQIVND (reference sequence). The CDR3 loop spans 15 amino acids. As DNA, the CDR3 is TGTGCCAGTAGTCGACGGATGACCGGGGTACAGCCCCAGCATTTT. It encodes CASSRRMTGVQPQHF.

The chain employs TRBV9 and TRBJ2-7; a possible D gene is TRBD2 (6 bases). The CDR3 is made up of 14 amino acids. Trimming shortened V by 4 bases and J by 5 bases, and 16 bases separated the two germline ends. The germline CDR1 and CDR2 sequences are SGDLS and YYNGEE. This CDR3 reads CASSLPGRENEQYF. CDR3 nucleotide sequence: TGTGCCAGCAGCCTCCCGGGTCGGGAGAACGAGCAGTACTTC.

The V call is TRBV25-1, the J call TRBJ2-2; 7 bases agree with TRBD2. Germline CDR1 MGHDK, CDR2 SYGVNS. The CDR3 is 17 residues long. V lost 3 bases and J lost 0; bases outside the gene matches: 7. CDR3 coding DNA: TGTGCCAGCAGTGAGTGGGGAGGGGTAACGAACACCGGGGAGCTGTTTTTT. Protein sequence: CASSEWGGVTNTGELFF.

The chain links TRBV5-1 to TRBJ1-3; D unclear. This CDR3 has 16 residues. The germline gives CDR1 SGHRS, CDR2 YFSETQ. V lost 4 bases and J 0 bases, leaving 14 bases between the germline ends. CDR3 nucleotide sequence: TGCGCCAGCAGCCTCGCAGAGGTATCCTCTGGAAACACCATATATTTT. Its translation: CASSLAEVSSGNTIYF.

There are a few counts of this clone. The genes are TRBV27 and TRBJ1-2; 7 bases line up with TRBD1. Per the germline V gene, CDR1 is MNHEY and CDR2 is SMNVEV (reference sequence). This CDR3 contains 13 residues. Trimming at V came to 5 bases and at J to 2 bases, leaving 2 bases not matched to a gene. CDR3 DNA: TGTGCCAGCAGTGTACAGGGGAACTATGGCTACACCTTC. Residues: CASSVQGNYGYTF.

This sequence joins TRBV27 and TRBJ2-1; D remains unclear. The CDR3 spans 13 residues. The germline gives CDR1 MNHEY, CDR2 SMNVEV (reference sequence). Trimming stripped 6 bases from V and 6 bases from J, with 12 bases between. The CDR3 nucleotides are TGTGCCAGCAGAGAGCCCACAGTCAATGAGCAGTTCTTC. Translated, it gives CASREPTVNEQFF.

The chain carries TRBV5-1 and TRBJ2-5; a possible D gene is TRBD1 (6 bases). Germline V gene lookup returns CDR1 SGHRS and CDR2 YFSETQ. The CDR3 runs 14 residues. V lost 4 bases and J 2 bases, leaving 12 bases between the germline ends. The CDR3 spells CASSLGTLQETQYF. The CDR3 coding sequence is TGCGCCAGCAGCCTAGGGACATTGCAAGAGACCCAGTACTTC.

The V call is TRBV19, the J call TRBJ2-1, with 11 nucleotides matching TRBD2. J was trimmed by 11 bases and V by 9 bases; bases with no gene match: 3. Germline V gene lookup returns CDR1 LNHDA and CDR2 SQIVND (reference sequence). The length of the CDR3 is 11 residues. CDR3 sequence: CASRLAGKQFF. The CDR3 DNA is TGTGCCAGCAGACTAGCGGGAAAGCAGTTCTTC.

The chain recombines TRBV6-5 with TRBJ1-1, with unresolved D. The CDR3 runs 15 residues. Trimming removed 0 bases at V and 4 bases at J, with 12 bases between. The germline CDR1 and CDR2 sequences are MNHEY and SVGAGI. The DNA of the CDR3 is TGTGCCAGCAGTTACTCGATCGAGGGATCCACTGAAGCTTTCTTT. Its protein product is CASSYSIEGSTEAFF.

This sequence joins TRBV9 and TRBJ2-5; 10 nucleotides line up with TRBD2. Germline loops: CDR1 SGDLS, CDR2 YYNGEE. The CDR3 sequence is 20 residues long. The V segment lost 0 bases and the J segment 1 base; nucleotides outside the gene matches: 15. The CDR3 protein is CASSVEPEFSGRTSQETQYF. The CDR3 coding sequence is TGTGCCAGCAGCGTAGAGCCCGAATTTAGCGGGAGGACCTCCCAAGAGACCCAGTACTTC.

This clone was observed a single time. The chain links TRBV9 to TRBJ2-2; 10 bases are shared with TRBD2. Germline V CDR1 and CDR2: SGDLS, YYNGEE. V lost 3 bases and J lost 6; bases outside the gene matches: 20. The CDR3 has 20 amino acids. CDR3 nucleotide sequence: TGTGCCAGCAGCGCCCTGGGGCTAGCGGGAGTCGACTCTGGCGCCGGGGAGCTGTTTTTT. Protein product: CASSALGLAGVDSGAGELFF.

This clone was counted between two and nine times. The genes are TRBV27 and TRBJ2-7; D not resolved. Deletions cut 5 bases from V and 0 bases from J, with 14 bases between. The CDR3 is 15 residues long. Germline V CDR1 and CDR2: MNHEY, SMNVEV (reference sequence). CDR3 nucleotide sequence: TGTGCCAGCAGTCCCGAGGAAGAGAGCTCCTACGAGCAGTACTTC. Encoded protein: CASSPEEESSYEQYF.

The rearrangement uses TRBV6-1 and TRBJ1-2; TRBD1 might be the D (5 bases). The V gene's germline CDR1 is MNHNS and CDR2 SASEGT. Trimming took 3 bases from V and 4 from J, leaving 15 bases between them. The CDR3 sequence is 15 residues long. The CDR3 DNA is TGTGCCAGCAGTGAGGGGACCGGGAGGGGCTATGGCTACACCTTC. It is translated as CASSEGTGRGYGYTF.

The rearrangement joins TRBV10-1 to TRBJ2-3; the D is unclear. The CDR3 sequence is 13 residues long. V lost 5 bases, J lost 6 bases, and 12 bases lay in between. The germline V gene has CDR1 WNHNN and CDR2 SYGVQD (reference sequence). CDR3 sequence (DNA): TGCGCCAGCAGTTTGGCCCCTGTGGATACGCAGTATTTT. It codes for CASSLAPVDTQYF.

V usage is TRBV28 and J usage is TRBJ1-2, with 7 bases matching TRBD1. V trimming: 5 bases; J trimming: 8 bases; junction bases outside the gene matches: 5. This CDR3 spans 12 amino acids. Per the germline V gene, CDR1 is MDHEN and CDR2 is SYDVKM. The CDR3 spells CASSRQGGGYTF. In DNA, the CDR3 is TGTGCCAGCAGTAGACAGGGCGGCGGCTACACCTTC.

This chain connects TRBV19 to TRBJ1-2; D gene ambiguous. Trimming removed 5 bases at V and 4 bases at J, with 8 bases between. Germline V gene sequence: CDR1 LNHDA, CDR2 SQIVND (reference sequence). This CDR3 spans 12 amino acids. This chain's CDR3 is CASSSSVYGYTF. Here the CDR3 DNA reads TGTGCCAGTAGTTCCAGCGTCTATGGCTACACCTTC.

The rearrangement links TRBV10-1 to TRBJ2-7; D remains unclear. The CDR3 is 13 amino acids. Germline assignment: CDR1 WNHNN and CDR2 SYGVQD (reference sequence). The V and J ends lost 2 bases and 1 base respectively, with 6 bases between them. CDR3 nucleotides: TGCGCCAGCAGTGAGGGCAGGTCCTACGAGCAGTACTTC. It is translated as CASSEGRSYEQYF.

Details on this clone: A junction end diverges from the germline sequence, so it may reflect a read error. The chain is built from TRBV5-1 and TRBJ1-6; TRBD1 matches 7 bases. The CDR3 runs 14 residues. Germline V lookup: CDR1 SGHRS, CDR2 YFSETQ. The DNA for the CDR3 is TGCGCCAGCAGTTTGGACAGGACCAATTCACCCCTCCACTTT. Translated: CASSLDRTNSPLHF.

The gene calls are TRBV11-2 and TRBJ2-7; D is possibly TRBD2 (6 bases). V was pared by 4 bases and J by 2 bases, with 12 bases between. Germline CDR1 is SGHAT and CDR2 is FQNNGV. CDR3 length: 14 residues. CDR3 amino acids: CASSSLGGAYEQYF. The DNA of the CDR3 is TGTGCCAGCAGCTCCCTCGGAGGGGCCTACGAGCAGTACTTC.